This T cell receptor (beta chain) was retrieved from a study of regulatory T cells in long-lasting Graves disease (dated by TCRdb to about 2021). Describing the broader study: Antithyroid drugs had been taken for less than 3 months by newly diagnosed Graves' disease patients. Peripheral blood TCR sequencing and RNA sequencing compared persistent Graves' disease patients with newly diagnosed Graves' disease patients. The study took place in China and was registered as a clinical trial. A total of approximately 35 samples underwent TCR sequencing: about 13 from persistent and approximately 20 from newly diagnosed Graves' disease patients.

Study-wide conclusions, independent of this receptor: Preferential use of TRBV28, TRBJ1-2 and TRBJ2-5 was observed in persistent disease, whereas TRBV20-1 and TRBJ2-1 were favored in newly diagnosed disease. Persistent patients shared more public clonotypes among themselves (around 2,800) than newly diagnosed patients did (approximately 970). Sequencing and analysis were limited to the TCR beta chain. Compared with newly diagnosed patients, persistent Graves' disease patients had lower TCR Shannon entropy and fewer highly expanded clones, which suggests clonal expansion. The authors acknowledged the small sample size as a limitation that may reduce accuracy. Only peripheral blood was studied, because thyroid tissue, the primary lesion, was inaccessible.

Interpreted using the paper, the time point label stands for: newly diagnosed GD, antithyroid drugs for less than 3 months. For both TCR sequencing and RNA sequencing, RNA was extracted from PBMCs in TRIzol. Graves' disease was diagnosed according to American Thyroid Association guidelines. Patients for the study were recruited at an endocrinology department in Xi'an, China. Each patient gave approximately 8.8 milliliters of peripheral blood, collected in an EDTA anticoagulant tube. PBMCs were isolated by Ficoll Paque Plus density gradient separation without further T cell sorting. An Agilent 2100 Bioanalyzer and agarose gel were used to assess RNA quality, and a NanoDrop 2000 was used to measure RNA concentration. Including the terminal cysteine and phenylalanine, the CDR3 comprises 14 residues. The CDR3 DNA has 42 bases and is translated from base 1. CDR1 is given as SGHAT and CDR2 as FQNNGV, both from the germline V gene.

Regarding this clonotype: Its binding antigen is unknown. A clone one base away is much larger, so this may be a read error.

The library was generated by multiplex PCR. TCRdb shows the sequencer as Illumina HiSeq 4000. iRepertoire HTBI primers and Arm-PCR amplification of CDR3 regions were used to construct TCR beta libraries. PCR products were gel purified before sequencing. The authors' analysis ran thus. A total of roughly 58 TRBV and 14 TRBJ segments were identified across samples and were used for gene usage analysis of CDR3 amino acid clonotypes. COPE and FqMerger were used to merge filtered high-quality paired reads into contigs. Contigs were aligned with BLAST to IMGT TRBV, TRBD and TRBJ reference genes, and CDR3 was defined per IMGT. Clonotypes above 0.1% frequency were classified as highly expanded clones. Repertoire diversity was measured by Shannon entropy, and V-J evenness by the Gini coefficient. Public clonotypes were defined as clonotypes shared by more than one individual. TCRdb ran its own pipeline on the public reads, namely fastp trimming at Q25 and MiXCR clone calling, and kept in-frame beta chains. Identical CDR3 protein sequences are pooled into one entry, listed with their most common genes and DNA. TCRdb assigned the V and J calls; the authors' analysis was not used. Here the sample has around 450,000 distinct CDR3 sequences; more than 12% occur a single time. The top ten hold around 15% of the sample.

These data also formed part of another study, on T cells in Graves' hyperthyroidism and ophthalmopathy. The second source states: Graves' hyperthyroidism was defined as stable when no progression to ophthalmopathy occurred over 18 months of follow-up. The hyperthyroidism patients were between 18 and 65 years old and newly diagnosed, with a disease duration of less than 2 months. Patients with uncontrolled infections, other autoimmune diseases, pregnancy or lactation were excluded. Diagnoses were based on clinical symptoms, serum thyroxine and TRAb, thyroid ultrasound and orbital computed tomography. The TCR CDR3 was subjected to a first round of RT-PCR using the HTBI primer set and the Qiagen OneStep RT-PCR kit. Blood samples also contained most of the expanded thyroid clonotypes (frequency above 0.001), which suggests that blood repertoires may reflect thyroid immune responses. A model built on a 13 V-J signature distinguished ophthalmopathy from stable hyperthyroidism, reaching about 88% sensitivity and around 81% specificity in cross-validation and 80%/75% in testing. During validation, the model predicted progression to ophthalmopathy a median of about 5.9 months ahead of onset, with approximately 71% sensitivity and 72.22% specificity. To identify TCR V-J signatures that set the groups apart, the researchers used a discovery cohort of 100 patients, made up of around 42 with Graves' ophthalmopathy and 57 with stable Graves' hyperthyroidism. Whether ophthalmopathy could be predicted prospectively was tested in an independent validation cohort made up of 18 to 20 hyperthyroidism patients plus 17 patients who later progressed to ophthalmopathy. The 100 or so discovery patients were divided at random into training and test sets in a 7:3 ratio. In more than five Graves' hyperthyroidism patients, the study also compared T-cell repertoires from thyroid tissue with T-cell repertoires from blood. After sampling, hyperthyroidism patients received methimazole starting at 30 mg daily, and ophthalmopathy patients received high-dose intravenous methylprednisolone. Libraries were constructed in a second round of multiplex PCR, after which size selection and purification were performed. Sequencing of the libraries was done on an Illumina HiSeq2000 using paired-end 100 bp reads. Raw data were processed with SOAPnuke, discarding reads with adapters, uncalled bases, mean Phred below 15, or no exact constant-primer or identifier match. COPE v1.2.5 was used to merge the high-quality paired reads, and each unique nucleotide sequence was defined as a clonotype. Clonotypes were aligned to IMGT TRBV, TRBD and TRBJ reference segments using MiTCR v1.1. The analysis included only V-J combinations with a frequency above 0.0001, which together covered 99.2% of the repertoires. A TCS score was defined as the ratio between F50 (clonal expansion) and ExV (chaos), using BLOSUM62-based TCRdist between CDR3 peptides within each V-J. Welch's t-statistics and random forest reduced roughly 500 V-J features to 10 to 15, which were used in a naive Bayes classifier (R e1071). Sample size was not statistically predetermined, and blinding of investigators to group allocation was not performed. According to the paper, TCR Vbeta CDR3 sequencing was carried out on 135 peripheral blood samples, which came from 40 to 45 ophthalmopathy, roughly 75 hyperthyroidism and roughly 17 progressor patients.

The rearrangement joined TRBV11-2 to TRBJ2-7, and TRBD2 aligns with 11 junction nucleotides. This sequence was found in a woman aged 25 to 39 with Graves disease. Donor details come from another sample of the same person, matched by shared clones. Sequencing used peripheral blood mononuclear cells (PBMCs), obtained at new diagnosis, from a patient treated with antithyroid drugs. The CDR3 protein sequence reads: CVSSQGTSGYEQYF. DNA sequence: TGTGTCAGCAGCCAGGGGACTAGCGGCTACGAGCAGTACTTC.